This T cell receptor (beta chain) was obtained from a study of cytomegalovirus exposure and HLA in healthy donors (dated by TCRdb to between 2016 and 2019). Regarding the research as a whole: An earlier analysis of a few hundred of the donors reported about 280 Gb of sequence data and 117 million unique TCR beta sequences obtained from 180 million or so T cells. To predict cytomegalovirus infection status, the study brought together high-throughput TCR immunosequencing, statistical association of individual TCRs with disease status, and machine learning. Among the roughly 400 genotyped donors, about 83% belonged to the genetic ancestry cluster associated with self-reported Caucasian donors. In an earlier analysis of over 550 of the donors, high-throughput TCR beta sequencing was used to judge whether each TCR beta V gene segment behaved as functional or pseudogenic. Typing coverage differed by locus: A, B, C, DRB1 and DQB1 were typed in about 629-640 donors, DQA1 in about 510, DPA1 in 600 to 610, and DPB1 in approximately 450. The T cell repertoires of about 700 subjects were profiled by immunosequencing and related to cytomegalovirus serostatus. The later analysis used no new phenotypic data to find candidate immune exposures, relying instead on TCR beta sequences and their occurrence across donors. All discovery cohort repertoires had been generated on a single sequencing platform. Donor age, sex, ethnicity and CMV serostatus were collected together with the repertoire data. Four or five DR-DQ haplotypes were treated as single units for association and clustering because of strong linkage in the cohort. In addition to the first cohort of several hundred subjects, a separate validation cohort of 100 to 150 different subjects was used. A later analysis re-analyzed previously published TCR beta repertoires from 600 to 850 donors and added high-resolution HLA genotyping to study TCR occurrence patterns. Approximately 300 gigabases of sequencing data and about 92 million unique TCR sequences made up an early release that covered around 640 HLA-typed donors. The study aimed to test whether cataloging public T cell receptors could reveal signatures of past pathogen exposure. Across approximately 400 genotyped donors of the cohort, an average of 235,054 unique TCR beta nucleotide sequences per donor were sequenced, and around 20% of those sequences were non-productive. Genome-wide SNP genotypes for about 60% of the 666 donors were used in a later genetic analysis, which treated that subset as a discovery cohort. Both class I and class II loci were covered by HLA typing, at four-digit resolution. Study-wide conclusions, independent of this receptor: The authors suggested that the approach could potentially be extended to other disease states and immunological phenotypes. Compared with the approximately 600-donor mean, donors in an Asian-associated ancestry cluster had fewer N-insertions in productive TCRs, according to a later genetic analysis. At a false discovery rate of 0.05, a later analysis linked 15,000 to 20,000 TCR beta sequences to specific HLA alleles. In a later analysis, TCR association rates were found to vary across HLA loci, with the most associated TCRs seen for DRB1 alleles and the fewest for HLA-C alleles. Because counts were too low, roughly 17 rarely observed V segments, including chromosome 9 orphons, were left out of the earlier analysis of approximately 580 of the donors. In a later analysis, HLA-associated TCR beta chains were found to be more clonally expanded and to have lower generation probabilities than equally common non-associated chains. Most TCR sequences were seen in very few donors, while some public TCRs were found in many individuals. Assigning TCR associations to individual alleles was difficult when HLA alleles, especially DR and DQ, strongly co-occurred. Immune exposure information for the cohort was limited to CMV serostatus. A later genetic analysis associated a missense DCLRE1C variant with V-gene and J-gene trimming of TCR beta chains, and an independent cohort replicated the association. The cohort was sequenced for TCR beta chains only, and without alpha or paired-chain data the features that could be detected were limited. A further reported finding was that TCR beta sequences accurately predicted the HLA-A and HLA-B alleles for most subjects in the first cohort. A group of highly shared sequence variants was considered likely to be a technical artifact of the sequencing pipeline. HLA typing was unavailable for some donors at each locus, so association tests used only the typed subset. A later analysis found that most CMV-associated TCR beta chains appeared HLA-restricted, with HLA associations seemingly driven largely by CMV exposure. Correlated functional status among segregating V segments might reflect linkage disequilibrium, but an unknown experimental factor could not be ruled out. Broadly in line with IMGT annotations, most TCR beta V segments showed up in productive rearrangements about 87% or about 30% of the time in an earlier analysis of several hundred of the donors. Cytomegalovirus status was reported to be diagnosed by the classifier with high specificity and sensitivity in both the original and validation cohorts. The study gave a list of some 150 TCR beta chains associated with cytomegalovirus. In vitro tests confirmed that three of the cytomegalovirus-associated TCR beta chains recognize cytomegalovirus antigens. The presence/absence analyses assumed that sequencing depth was roughly uniform across donors, and that assumption may not be true. According to a later analysis, parvovirus B19, influenza, CMV and Epstein-Barr virus appeared linked to several top co-occurrence clusters. The 87-base-pair reads could not distinguish some IMGT-functional V segments, including TRBV6-2 and TRBV6-3, so those segments were excluded.

In total, 630 or so healthy bone marrow donors made up the cohort. At the time of sampling, all cohort members were nominally healthy, though unrecorded immune exposures were likely present. The donor tested CMV seropositive, placing the donor among the roughly 270 seropositive members of the cohort. A peripheral blood sample was provided by each donor, and peripheral blood mononuclear cells were used for TCR beta sequencing. Genomic DNA was extracted from the blood cell samples with the Qiagen DNeasy Blood Extraction Kit. A word on this clone: The antigen it binds to is not known. Nothing much larger sits one base from this clone, and base qualities are not available.

For this chain, trimming is 4 bases at the V end and 4 bases at the J end, and the number of junction bases without a gene match is 4. CDR1 and CDR2 (SGHDT, YYEEEE) derive from the germline V gene. The CDR3 covers 15 residues, taking in both the cysteine and the phenylalanine. This entry keeps only the CDR3 DNA: 45 bases, framed from base 1. The library was obtained by the immunoSEQ multiplex PCR assay. A mixture of 60 forward primers for TCR Vbeta segments and 13 reverse primers for TCR Jbeta segments was used in the multiplex PCR. A multiplex PCR assay on genomic DNA amplified the CDR3 region of rearranged TCR beta genes. On the Illumina HiSeq System, the amplified TCR beta libraries were sequenced as 87-base-pair reads. The authors processed their data as follows. Across the 500 to 750 repertoires, a later analysis counted approximately 83 million unique TCR beta chains, roughly 11 million of which were shared by at least two donors. Raw reads were error-corrected and collapsed into unique sequences by a nearest-neighbor algorithm in which closely related sequences were merged to remove PCR and sequencing errors. To assign V, D and J gene segments, CDR3 sequences were aligned to IMGT reference sequences. For a sequence to be retained, a match of at least six nucleotides was required to both a V gene segment and a J gene segment. A rearrangement was called productive if the CDR3 had no stop codons and remained in frame with V and J, and every other rearrangement was called non-productive. Following IMGT convention, CDR3 was defined as the stretch from the second conserved V-encoded cysteine up to the conserved J-encoded phenylalanine. Sequences without an unambiguous match to a single V gene segment were excluded from the earlier analysis of several hundred of the donors. In an earlier analysis of 500 to 750 of the donors, V segments were called functional above 56.7% productive rearrangements and were called segregating when the between-donor standard deviation exceeded 5%. A statistical classification framework was built for diagnosing cytomegalovirus status from the catalog of TCR beta chain sequences. V and J gene assignment, in a later analysis, came from comparing TCR nucleotide sequences with IMGT/GENE-DB human TR gene sequences. A later analysis assigned CDR3 sequences and most-parsimonious VDJ recombination scenarios with the TCRdist pipeline. In a later analysis, every TCR beta chain was defined by the combination of its CDR3 amino acid sequence and its V-gene family, and reads without a unique V-gene family were dropped. A later analysis removed 600 or so highly shared, low-generation-probability nucleotide sequences to deal with suspected cross-contamination and a sequencing artifact. In a later analysis, a clonal expansion index was calculated for each public chain from normalized within-repertoire ranks of inferred template counts. A later analysis computed generation probabilities with a VDJ recombination model fitted to out-of-frame rearrangements, and checked the results against IGoR. A later analysis scored TCR-TCR, TCR-HLA and TCR-CMV co-occurrence with hypergeometric tests, applying a repertoire-size bias correction to TCR pairs. To estimate false discovery rates, a later analysis permuted the HLA or CMV assignments 20 times. In a later analysis, co-occurring TCRs were grouped using DBSCAN, and TCRdist sequence similarity was added for clustering within HLA-allele-positive subsets. For co-occurrence clustering, repertoires with fewer than 30,000 or more than 120,000 public chains were excluded, along with several repertoires with anomalous nucleotide sharing. TCRdb holds this immuneACCESS table with in-frame rearrangements only. Some clones are missing; in checked studies, unresolved V genes explain under half, and the rest has no known cause. V and J calls and clone size follow that table, whereas D and trimming were derived from the DNA. The sample data list about 160,000 clones, and around four fifths of these were observed just once. The ten largest account for roughly 10% of the sample.

This receptor was identified in a man between 50 and 59 years old in good health and CMV-seropositive. The sample taken for sequencing was PBMCs. This chain is built from TRBV5-6 and TRBJ2-2, and 10 bases in between align with TRBD2. The DNA is TGTGCCAGCAGCAAAGCGGGGGGGTTCACCGGGGAGCTGTTTTTT. This is translated as CASSKAGGFTGELFF.